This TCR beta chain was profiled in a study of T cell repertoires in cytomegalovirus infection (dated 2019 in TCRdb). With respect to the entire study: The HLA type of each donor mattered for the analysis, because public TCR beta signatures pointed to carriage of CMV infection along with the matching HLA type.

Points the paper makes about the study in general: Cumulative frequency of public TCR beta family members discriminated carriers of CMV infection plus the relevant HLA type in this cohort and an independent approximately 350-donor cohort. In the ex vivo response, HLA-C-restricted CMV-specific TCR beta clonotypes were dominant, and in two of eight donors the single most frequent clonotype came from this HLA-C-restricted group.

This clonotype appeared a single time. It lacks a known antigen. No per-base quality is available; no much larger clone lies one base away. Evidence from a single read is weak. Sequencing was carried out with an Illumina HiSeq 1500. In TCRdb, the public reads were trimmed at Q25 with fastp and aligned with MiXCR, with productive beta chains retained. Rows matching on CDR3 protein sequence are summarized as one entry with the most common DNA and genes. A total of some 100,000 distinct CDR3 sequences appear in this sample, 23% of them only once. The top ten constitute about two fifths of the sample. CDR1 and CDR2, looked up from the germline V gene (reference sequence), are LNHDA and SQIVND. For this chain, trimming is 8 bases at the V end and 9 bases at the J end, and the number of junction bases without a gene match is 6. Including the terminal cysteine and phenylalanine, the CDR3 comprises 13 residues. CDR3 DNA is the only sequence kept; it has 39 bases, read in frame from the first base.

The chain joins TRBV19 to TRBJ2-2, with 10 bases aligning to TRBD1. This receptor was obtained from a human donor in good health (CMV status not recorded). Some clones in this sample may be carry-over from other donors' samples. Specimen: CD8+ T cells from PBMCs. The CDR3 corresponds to CASGGTGARELFF. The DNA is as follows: TGTGCCAGTGGCGGGACAGGGGCTCGGGAGCTGTTTTTT.